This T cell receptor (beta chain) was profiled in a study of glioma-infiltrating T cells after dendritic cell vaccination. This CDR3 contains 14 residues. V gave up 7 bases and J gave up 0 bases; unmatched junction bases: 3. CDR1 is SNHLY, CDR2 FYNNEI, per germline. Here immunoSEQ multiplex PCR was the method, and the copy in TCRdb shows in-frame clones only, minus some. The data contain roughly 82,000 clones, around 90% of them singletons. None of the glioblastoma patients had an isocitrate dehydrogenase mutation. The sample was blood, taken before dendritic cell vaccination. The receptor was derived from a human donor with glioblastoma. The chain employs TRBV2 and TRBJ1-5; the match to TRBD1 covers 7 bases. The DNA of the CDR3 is TGTGCCAGCACCAGGGGGTATAGCAATCAGCCCCAGCATTTT. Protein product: CASTRGYSNQPQHF.